This TCR beta chain came from a study of OX40 agonist ivuxolimab in advanced cancers. Study-level information: Partial responses were achieved by three patients, of whom one had hepatocellular carcinoma and two had cutaneous melanoma. Study-wide results and caveats: Antigen specificity was not determined for the expanded peripheral T cells. CD8+ T cells (on average) carried more expanded clones than CD4+ T cells.

The table came from immunoSEQ multiplex PCR; TCRdb's copy has only in-frame clones and leaves some out. The table includes about 48,000 clones, 80% to 95% detected once. Notes on this clone: Its antigen is undetermined.

Blood was sampled at baseline, cycle 4 day 1, and cycle 7 day 1. The V gene's germline CDR1 is GTSNPN and CDR2 SVGIG (reference sequence). J was trimmed by 6 bases and V by 0 bases; bases with no gene match: 5. This CDR3 contains 13 residues. The receptor's source is an adult with an advanced solid tumor such as melanoma, head and neck, liver or kidney cancer. The sample consisted of CD4+ or CD8+ T cells sorted from blood, taken in a trial of the OX40 agonist ivuxolimab. The chain recombines TRBV30 with TRBJ2-7, with 7 bases lining up with TRBD1. The CDR3 DNA is TGTGCCTGGAGTGTACAGGGGTTTGGCGAGCAGTACTTC. Protein sequence: CAWSVQGFGEQYF.